This T cell receptor (beta chain) was identified in a study of OX40 agonist ivuxolimab in advanced cancers. The V and J ends lost 5 bases and 4 bases, in that order; junction bases with no gene match: 5. The CDR3 consists of 14 residues. In germline, CDR1 is SGHRS, CDR2 YFSETQ. To note about this clone: Its antigen is unidentified.

The protocol was immunoSEQ multiplex PCR, while the TCRdb copy is restricted to in-frame clones and leaves out a portion. The repertoire includes about 54,000 clones, roughly 81% of them detected once, and more than 1% sits in the top ten. Autoimmune disease history or systemic immunosuppression meant exclusion. Regarding the study as a whole: At 0.1 to 3.0 mg/kg, CD4+ and CD8+ blood T cells expanded clonally by week 6.

This TCR was sampled from an adult with an advanced solid tumor such as melanoma, head and neck, liver or kidney cancer. Sequenced material: CD4+ or CD8+ T cells sorted from blood, taken in a trial of the OX40 agonist ivuxolimab. J is TRBJ2-1 and V is TRBV5-1, with 8 positions matching TRBD2. CDR3 coding DNA: TGCGCCAGCAGTAAGGAGCGGGAGTACAATGAGCAGTTCTTC. It codes for CASSKEREYNEQFF.